This is a list of T cell receptor beta chains from one sample in a study of OX40 agonist ivuxolimab in advanced cancers. Using immunoSEQ multiplex PCR, the repertoire was profiled, and TCRdb retains in-frame clones only, with some absent. The data contain about 50,000 clones, 79% of them singletons. The specimen was CD4+ or CD8+ T cells sorted from blood, collected in a trial of the OX40 agonist ivuxolimab. These receptor sequences come from an adult with an advanced solid tumor such as melanoma, head and neck, liver or kidney cancer. CDR3s include the opening cysteine and the closing phenylalanine or tryptophan. The order of the fields is D gene, clone size, J gene, CDR3 length, V gene, CDR3 protein, CDR3 DNA. D genes are given only for firm matches. Rows give clone size only sometimes, using once, few, many, or a class for an expanded clone.

d_call: TRBD1; clone_size: -; j_call: TRBJ2-7; cdr3_length: 14; v_call: TRBV19; cdr3_aa: CASSIVTGGYEQYF; cdr3_nt: TGTGCCAGTAGTATTGTGACAGGGGGCTACGAGCAGTACTTC
d_call: -; clone_size: -; j_call: TRBJ1-1; cdr3_length: 15; v_call: TRBV5-1; cdr3_aa: CASSVFGPLNTEAFF; cdr3_nt: TGCGCCAGCAGCGTATTCGGGCCCTTGAACACTGAAGCTTTCTTT
d_call: TRBD2; clone_size: -; j_call: TRBJ2-3; cdr3_length: 15; v_call: TRBV6-5; cdr3_aa: CASRREGVYTDTQYF; cdr3_nt: TGTGCCAGCAGACGGGAGGGGGTCTACACAGATACGCAGTATTTT
d_call: TRBD2; clone_size: -; j_call: TRBJ2-1; cdr3_length: 17; v_call: TRBV25-1; cdr3_aa: CASSESLGLANYNEQFF; cdr3_nt: TGTGCCAGCAGTGAATCCCTGGGACTAGCGAACTACAATGAGCAGTTCTTC
d_call: -; clone_size: -; j_call: TRBJ2-1; cdr3_length: 14; v_call: TRBV6-5; cdr3_aa: CASRLDSRYNEQFF; cdr3_nt: TGTGCCAGCAGATTGGACTCGCGATACAATGAGCAGTTCTTC
d_call: TRBD1; clone_size: -; j_call: TRBJ1-5; cdr3_length: 17; v_call: TRBV7-9; cdr3_aa: CASSLVQTGGRGQPQHF; cdr3_nt: TGTGCCAGCAGCTTAGTCCAGACAGGGGGCAGGGGTCAGCCCCAGCATTTT
d_call: -; clone_size: -; j_call: TRBJ1-1; cdr3_length: 12; v_call: TRBV6-5; cdr3_aa: CATRRVNTEAFF; cdr3_nt: TGTGCCACCCGACGGGTGAACACTGAAGCTTTCTTT
d_call: -; clone_size: -; j_call: TRBJ2-1; cdr3_length: 15; v_call: TRBV4-3; cdr3_aa: CASSQALATYNEQFF; cdr3_nt: TGCGCCAGCAGCCAAGCTCTAGCGACTTACAATGAGCAGTTCTTC
d_call: TRBD1; clone_size: -; j_call: TRBJ1-4; cdr3_length: 15; v_call: TRBV5-5; cdr3_aa: CASSSTGDGVEKLFF; cdr3_nt: TGTGCCAGCAGCTCGACAGGGGATGGAGTTGAAAAACTGTTTTTT
d_call: TRBD2; clone_size: -; j_call: TRBJ2-7; cdr3_length: 15; v_call: TRBV10-1; cdr3_aa: CASSDPGGINYEQYF; cdr3_nt: TGCGCCAGCAGTGATCCGGGAGGGATTAACTACGAGCAGTACTTC
d_call: TRBD1; clone_size: once; j_call: TRBJ2-5; cdr3_length: 16; v_call: TRBV5-1; cdr3_aa: CASSLGTGGIQETQYF; cdr3_nt: TGCGCCAGCAGCTTGGGGACAGGGGGTATCCAAGAGACCCAGTACTTC
d_call: -; clone_size: many; j_call: TRBJ1-1; cdr3_length: 14; v_call: TRBV5-6; cdr3_aa: CASSLRADLLEAFF; cdr3_nt: TGTGCCAGCAGCTTGCGGGCAGACCTTTTAGAAGCTTTCTTT
d_call: -; clone_size: -; j_call: TRBJ2-7; cdr3_length: 15; v_call: TRBV18; cdr3_aa: CASRTGFGGSYEQYF; cdr3_nt: TGTGCCAGTCGCACAGGGTTTGGGGGCTCCTACGAGCAGTACTTC
d_call: -; clone_size: -; j_call: TRBJ1-1; cdr3_length: 14; v_call: TRBV7-2; cdr3_aa: CASSLGRGSTEAFF; cdr3_nt: TGTGCCAGCAGCTTAGGACGGGGTAGCACTGAAGCTTTCTTT
d_call: -; clone_size: -; j_call: TRBJ1-2; cdr3_length: 12; v_call: TRBV5-1; cdr3_aa: CASSLQGDGYTF; cdr3_nt: TGCGCCAGCAGCTTACAAGGGGACGGCTACACCTTC
d_call: -; clone_size: -; j_call: TRBJ1-5; cdr3_length: 15; v_call: TRBV9; cdr3_aa: CASSVEGRPNQPQHF; cdr3_nt: TGTGCCAGCAGCGTAGAGGGCAGGCCCAATCAGCCCCAGCATTTT
d_call: TRBD2; clone_size: once; j_call: TRBJ2-1; cdr3_length: 17; v_call: TRBV30; cdr3_aa: CAWSPLTSGGWVNEQFF; cdr3_nt: TGTGCCTGGAGCCCCTTAACTAGCGGGGGGTGGGTAAATGAGCAGTTCTTC
d_call: -; clone_size: -; j_call: TRBJ2-2; cdr3_length: 19; v_call: TRBV21-1; cdr3_aa: CASSKRGLRGTPNTGELFF; cdr3_nt: TGTGCCAGCAGCAAAAGGGGGTTGAGAGGTACTCCTAACACCGGGGAGCTGTTTTTT
d_call: TRBD1; clone_size: -; j_call: TRBJ2-1; cdr3_length: 16; v_call: TRBV4-3; cdr3_aa: CASSQEERTGDYEQFF; cdr3_nt: TGCGCCAGCAGCCAAGAGGAAAGGACAGGGGACTATGAGCAGTTCTTC
d_call: TRBD1; clone_size: -; j_call: TRBJ2-2; cdr3_length: 16; v_call: TRBV2; cdr3_aa: CASKSQPTGDAGELFF; cdr3_nt: TGTGCCAGCAAATCCCAGCCTACAGGGGACGCCGGGGAGCTGTTTTTT
d_call: TRBD1; clone_size: -; j_call: TRBJ2-7; cdr3_length: 15; v_call: TRBV18; cdr3_aa: CASSPGTGGGYEQYF; cdr3_nt: TGTGCCAGCTCACCTGGGACAGGGGGCGGCTACGAGCAGTACTTC
d_call: TRBD1; clone_size: -; j_call: TRBJ1-2; cdr3_length: 15; v_call: TRBV6-5; cdr3_aa: CASSRGGTGYYGYTF; cdr3_nt: TGTGCCAGCAGCCGGGGAGGGACAGGGTATTATGGCTACACCTTC
d_call: TRBD1; clone_size: -; j_call: TRBJ1-2; cdr3_length: 14; v_call: TRBV28; cdr3_aa: CASSSQGGRHGYTF; cdr3_nt: TGTGCCAGCAGTTCTCAGGGGGGGCGGCATGGCTACACCTTC
d_call: -; clone_size: -; j_call: TRBJ1-3; cdr3_length: 17; v_call: TRBV11-2; cdr3_aa: CASSSIKRRGSGNTIYF; cdr3_nt: TGTGCCAGCAGCTCGATAAAAAGGAGAGGCTCTGGAAACACCATATATTTT
d_call: -; clone_size: -; j_call: TRBJ2-4; cdr3_length: 13; v_call: TRBV30; cdr3_aa: CAWSKGDMTIQYF; cdr3_nt: TGTGCCTGGAGTAAGGGCGACATGACGATTCAGTACTTC
d_call: -; clone_size: -; j_call: TRBJ2-7; cdr3_length: 15; v_call: TRBV18; cdr3_aa: CASSLERVSSYEQYF; cdr3_nt: TGTGCCAGCTCACTTGAACGGGTATCCTCCTACGAGCAGTACTTC
d_call: -; clone_size: once; j_call: TRBJ2-3; cdr3_length: 15; v_call: TRBV6-5; cdr3_aa: CASSNPGQPTDTQYF; cdr3_nt: TGTGCCAGCAGTAACCCGGGACAACCCACAGATACGCAGTATTTT